This TCR beta chain was sequenced during a study of shared clonotypes between healthy human individuals. Study-level findings and limits: How much donors shared clonotypes was expected to be affected by sequencing depth.

In the sorted-subset replicate PCRs, around 220 ng DNA, 25,000 to 30,000 T cell genomes, was used. The assay was immunoSEQ multiplex PCR, and TCRdb's table has in-frame clones only and misses some. This sample has 2,500,000 or so clones; more than 90% occur once, and the top ten carry 0.14%. With respect to this clone: Its cognate antigen is unknown.

The germline V gene encodes CDR1 GTSNPN and CDR2 SVGIG (reference sequence). V was pared by 5 bases and J by 6 bases, with 14 bases between. The CDR3 has 14 amino acids. The sequence came from a man aged 18 to 30 in good health. The sample comprised naive CD4+ T cells sorted from blood. Subset noted: CD45RA+ positively selected. The genes are TRBV30 and TRBJ1-6; possible D gene TRBD1, 5 bases. CDR3 sequence (DNA): TGTGCCTGGGGGCAGGGTATTGTTAATTCACCCCTCCACTTT. Amino acid sequence: CAWGQGIVNSPLHF.